What follows are 9 T cell receptor beta chains derived from one specimen sequenced in a study of T cell responses to AZD1222 COVID-19 vaccine. Using immunoSEQ multiplex PCR, the repertoire was profiled, and TCRdb retains in-frame clones only, with some absent. In the table there are 110,000 to 150,000 clones, around 89% of which are singletons. The sample here was peripheral blood, taken on day 0 of AZD1222 vaccination. The receptors were sampled from an adult in good health.

The gene calls are TRBV18 and TRBJ1-2, with 8 bases lining up with TRBD1. Germline trimming cut 0 bases from V and 9 bases from J; bases unmatched to any gene: 6. Germline-derived CDR1 and CDR2 are KGHSH and LQKENI. This CDR3 comprises 14 residues. The CDR3 nucleotides read TGTGCCAGCTCACCACCCGCAGGGGGCAGGCGCTACACCTTC. This encodes CASSPPAGGRRYTF.

The chain carries TRBV28 and TRBJ2-1; a weak D match, TRBD2 (5 bases). From germline, CDR1 is MDHEN and CDR2 SYDVKM. The CDR3 covers 12 residues. Trimming stripped 4 bases from V and 4 bases from J, with 5 bases between. The CDR3: CASSWRYNEQFF. DNA for the CDR3: TGTGCCAGCAGTTGGAGGTACAATGAGCAGTTCTTC.

Points on this clone: The sample has other DNA sequences that encode this CDR3 too. The rearrangement joins TRBV19 to TRBJ1-5, with unresolved D. V dropped 3 bases and J dropped 0 bases, with 3 bases sitting between them. The CDR3 length is 13 residues. From germline, CDR1 is LNHDA and CDR2 SQIVND (reference sequence). The CDR3 reads CASSISSNQPQHF. CDR3 sequence (DNA): TGTGCCAGTAGTATTTCTAGCAATCAGCCCCAGCATTTT.

The chain is built from TRBV3-1 (or the pseudogene TRBV3-2) and TRBJ2-3; the D is unclear. Germline CDR1 and CDR2: LGHDT and YNNKEL (reference sequence). Trimming left V 4 bases short and J 2 bases short, with 7 bases between. This CDR3 spans 13 amino acids. CDR3 sequence (DNA): TGTGCCAGCAGCCGGCCACCCACAGATACGCAGTATTTT. Its translation is CASSRPPTDTQYF.

The gene calls are TRBV14 and TRBJ2-3, with TRBD1 identical over 11 bases. Germline loops: CDR1 SGHDN, CDR2 FVKESK. With 1 base clipped from V and 6 bases from J, the junction kept 12 bases outside the gene matches. This CDR3 comprises 18 residues. CDR3 bases: TGTGCCAGCAGCCAAGGATACTTTCGGACAGGGGGCATCGATACGCAGTATTTT. Protein: CASSQGYFRTGGIDTQYF.

This sequence joins TRBV4-1 and TRBJ1-2, with D maybe TRBD1 (6 bases). V lost 0 bases and J 8 bases, leaving 13 bases between the germline ends. This CDR3 comprises 14 residues. Germline V gives CDR1 MGHRA, CDR2 YSYEKL. CDR3 coding DNA: TGCGCCAGCAGCCAAGATAACAGGGCACGAGGCTACACCTTC. This codes for CASSQDNRARGYTF.

The chain combines TRBV29-1 with TRBJ1-1; 7 nucleotides agree with TRBD1. The CDR3 totals 13 residues. V lost 1 base to trimming and J lost 10 bases; unmatched junction nucleotides: 9. The germline V gene has CDR1 SQVTM and CDR2 ANQGSEA. CDR3 sequence: CSVEVPRQGSAFF. The DNA for the CDR3 is TGCAGCGTTGAAGTGCCTCGACAGGGCTCAGCTTTCTTT.

V gene TRBV15 combines with J gene TRBJ1-5, with D unresolved. The CDR3 is made up of 15 amino acids. The germline gives CDR1 LNHNV, CDR2 YYDKDF (reference sequence). The ends were cut back, 3 bases at V and 6 bases at J, with 15 bases in the middle. The CDR3 DNA is TGTGCCACCAGCAGGGCAGATCTTTTCGGTCAGCCCCAGCATTTT. Translating it yields CATSRADLFGQPQHF.

The J gene is TRBJ1-4, the V gene TRBV28; no firm D call. CDR1 and CDR2 from the germline V gene are MDHEN and SYDVKM. The CDR3 has 13 amino acids. V gave up 1 base and J gave up 7 bases, with 7 bases separating them. CDR3 in amino acids: CASSLSEGEKLFF. The CDR3, as DNA: TGTGCCAGCAGTTTATCGGAGGGTGAAAAACTGTTTTTT.